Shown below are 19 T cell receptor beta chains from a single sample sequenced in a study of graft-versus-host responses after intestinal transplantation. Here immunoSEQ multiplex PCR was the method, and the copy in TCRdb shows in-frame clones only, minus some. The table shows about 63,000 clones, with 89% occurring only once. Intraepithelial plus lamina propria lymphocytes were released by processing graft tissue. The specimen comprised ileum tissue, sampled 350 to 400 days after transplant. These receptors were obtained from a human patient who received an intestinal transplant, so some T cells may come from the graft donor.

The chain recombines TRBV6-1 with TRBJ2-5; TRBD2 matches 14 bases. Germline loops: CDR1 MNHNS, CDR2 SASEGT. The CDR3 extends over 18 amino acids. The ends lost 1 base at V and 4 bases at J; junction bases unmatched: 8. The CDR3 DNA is TGTGCCAGCAGTGAAGGAAGACTAGCGGGAGGGCAGGGAGAGACCCAGTACTTC. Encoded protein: CASSEGRLAGGQGETQYF.

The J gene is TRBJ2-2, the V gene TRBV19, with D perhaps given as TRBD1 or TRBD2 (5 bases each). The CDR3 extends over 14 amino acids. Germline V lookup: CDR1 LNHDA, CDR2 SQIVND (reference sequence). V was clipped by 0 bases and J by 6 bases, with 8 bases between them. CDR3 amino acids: CASSIEGDAGELFF. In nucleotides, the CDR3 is TGTGCCAGTAGTATAGAGGGGGACGCCGGGGAGCTGTTTTTT.

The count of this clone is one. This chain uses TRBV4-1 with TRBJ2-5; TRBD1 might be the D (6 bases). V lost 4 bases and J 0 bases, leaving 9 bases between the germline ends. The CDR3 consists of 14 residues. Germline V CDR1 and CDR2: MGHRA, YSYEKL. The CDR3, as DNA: TGCGCCAGCAGCCCGACAGGAAACCAAGAGACCCAGTACTTC. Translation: CASSPTGNQETQYF.

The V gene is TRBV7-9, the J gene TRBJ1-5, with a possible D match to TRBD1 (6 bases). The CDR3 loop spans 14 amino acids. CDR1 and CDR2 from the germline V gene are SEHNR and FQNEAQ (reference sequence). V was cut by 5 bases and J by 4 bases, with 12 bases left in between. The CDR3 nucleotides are TGTGCCAGCAGCAGCGGACAGAAAAATCAGCCCCAGCATTTT. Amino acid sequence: CASSSGQKNQPQHF.

The CDR3 DNA is TGCGCCAGCAGCTTGGGACAGGGAAACACCATATATTTT. It is translated as CASSLGQGNTIYF. The V gene is TRBV5-1, the J gene TRBJ1-3; TRBD1 might be the D (5 bases). Germline lookup yields CDR1 SGHRS and CDR2 YFSETQ. Trimming pared 0 bases from V and 4 bases from J, leaving 5 bases between. This CDR3 comprises 13 residues.

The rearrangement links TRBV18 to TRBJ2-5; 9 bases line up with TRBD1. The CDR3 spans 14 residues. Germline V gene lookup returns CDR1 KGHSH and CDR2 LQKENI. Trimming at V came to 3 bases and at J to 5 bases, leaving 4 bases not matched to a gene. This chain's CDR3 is CASSPTGTGETQYF. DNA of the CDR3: TGTGCCAGCTCACCGACCGGGACAGGGGAGACCCAGTACTTC.

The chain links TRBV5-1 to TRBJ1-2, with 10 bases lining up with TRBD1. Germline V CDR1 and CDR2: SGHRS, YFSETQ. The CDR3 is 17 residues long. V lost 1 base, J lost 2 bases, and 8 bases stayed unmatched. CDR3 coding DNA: TGCGCCAGCAGCTTGACCTCCTCGGGACAGGGGAACTATGGCTACACCTTC. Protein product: CASSLTSSGQGNYGYTF.

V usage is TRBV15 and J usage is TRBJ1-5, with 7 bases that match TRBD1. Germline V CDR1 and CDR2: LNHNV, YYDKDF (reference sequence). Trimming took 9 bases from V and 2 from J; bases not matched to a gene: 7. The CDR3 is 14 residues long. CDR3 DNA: TGTGCCACGAACAGGGGAGATGGCAATCAGCCCCAGCATTTT. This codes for CATNRGDGNQPQHF. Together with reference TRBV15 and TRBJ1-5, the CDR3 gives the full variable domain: DAMVIQNPRYQVTQFGKPVTLSCSQTLNHNVMYWYQQKSSQAPKLLFHYYDKDFNNEADTPDNFQSRRPNTSFCFLDIRSPGLGDTAMYLCATNRGDGNQPQHFGDGTRLSIL.

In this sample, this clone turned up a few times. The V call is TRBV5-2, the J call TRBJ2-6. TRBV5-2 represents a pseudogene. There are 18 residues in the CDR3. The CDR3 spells CASNVAREYTSRANVLTF. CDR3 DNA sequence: TGTGCCAGCAACGTCGCACGAGAGTACACAAGTCGGGCCAACGTCCTGACTTTC.

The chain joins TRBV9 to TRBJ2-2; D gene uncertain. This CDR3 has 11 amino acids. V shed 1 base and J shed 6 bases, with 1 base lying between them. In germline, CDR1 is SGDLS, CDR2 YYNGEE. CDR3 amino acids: CASSVSGELFF. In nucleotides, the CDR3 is TGTGCCAGCAGCGTATCCGGGGAGCTGTTTTTT.

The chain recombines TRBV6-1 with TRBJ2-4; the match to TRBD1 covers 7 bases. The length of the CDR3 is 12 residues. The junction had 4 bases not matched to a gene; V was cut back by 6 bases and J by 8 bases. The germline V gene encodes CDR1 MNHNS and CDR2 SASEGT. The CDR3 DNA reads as TGTGCCAGCAGACAGGGGTTACACATTCAGTACTTC. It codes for CASRQGLHIQYF.

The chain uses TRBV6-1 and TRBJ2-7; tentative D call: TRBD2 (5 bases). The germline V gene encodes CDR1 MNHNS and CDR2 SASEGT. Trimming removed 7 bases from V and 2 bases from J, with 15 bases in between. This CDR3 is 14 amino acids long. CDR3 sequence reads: CASTEGWATYEQYF. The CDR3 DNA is TGTGCCAGCACCGAGGGTTGGGCCACCTACGAGCAGTACTTC.

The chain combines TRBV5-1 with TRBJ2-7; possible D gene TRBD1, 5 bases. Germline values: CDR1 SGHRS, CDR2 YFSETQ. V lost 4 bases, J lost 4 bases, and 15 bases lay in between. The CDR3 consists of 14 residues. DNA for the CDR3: TGCGCCAGCAGCGTGTACAGGTCTTTATACGAGCAGTACTTC. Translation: CASSVYRSLYEQYF.

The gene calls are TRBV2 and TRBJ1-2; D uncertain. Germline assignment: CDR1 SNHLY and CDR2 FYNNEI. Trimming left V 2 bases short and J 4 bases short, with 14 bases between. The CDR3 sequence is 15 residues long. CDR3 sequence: CASSEISAEGYGYTF. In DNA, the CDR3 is TGTGCCAGCAGTGAAATTTCGGCCGAAGGCTATGGCTACACCTTC.

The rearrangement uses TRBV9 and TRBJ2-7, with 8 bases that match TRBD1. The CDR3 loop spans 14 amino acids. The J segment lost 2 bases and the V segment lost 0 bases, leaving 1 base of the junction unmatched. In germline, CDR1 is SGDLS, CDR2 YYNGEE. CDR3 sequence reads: CASSVADRAYEQYF. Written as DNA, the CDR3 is TGTGCCAGCAGCGTAGCGGACAGGGCCTACGAGCAGTACTTC.

CDR3 sequence (DNA): TGTGCCAGCGTGAGGGGAGGCGGCTACACCTTC. It is translated as CASVRGGGYTF. This sequence joins TRBV28 and TRBJ1-2; D may be TRBD1 (5 bases). The CDR3 covers 11 residues. Germline V gene lookup returns CDR1 MDHEN and CDR2 SYDVKM. Trimming cost V 8 bases and J 8 bases, with 12 bases left between them.

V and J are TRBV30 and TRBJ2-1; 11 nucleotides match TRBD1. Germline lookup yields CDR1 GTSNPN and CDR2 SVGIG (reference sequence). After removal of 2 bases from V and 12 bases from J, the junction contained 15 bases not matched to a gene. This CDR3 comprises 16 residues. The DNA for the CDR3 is TGTGCCTGGAGTAACCCGGACAGGGGGCTTAATTTGGGGCAGTTCTTC. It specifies CAWSNPDRGLNLGQFF.

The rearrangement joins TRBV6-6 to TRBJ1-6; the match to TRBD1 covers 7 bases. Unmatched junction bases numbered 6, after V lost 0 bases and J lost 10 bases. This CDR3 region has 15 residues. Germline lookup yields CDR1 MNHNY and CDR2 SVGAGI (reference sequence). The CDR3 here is CASSYSRDRNSPLHF. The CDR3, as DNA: TGTGCCAGCAGTTACTCTCGGGACAGAAACTCACCCCTCCACTTT.

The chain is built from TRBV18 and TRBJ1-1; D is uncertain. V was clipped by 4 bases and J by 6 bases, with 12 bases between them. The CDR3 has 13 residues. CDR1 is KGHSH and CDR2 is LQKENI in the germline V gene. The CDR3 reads CASSLFLVAEAFF. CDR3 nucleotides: TGTGCCAGCTCACTCTTCTTGGTGGCTGAAGCTTTCTTT.